These 15 T cell receptor beta chains were all obtained from the same sample, sequenced in a study of shared T cell receptors in the human thymus. Only in-frame clones appear in the TCRdb table, and some are missing; sequencing was by immunoSEQ multiplex PCR. The repertoire includes 630,000 or so clones, around 87% of them detected once, and about 0.0094% sits in the top ten. These data also formed part of another study, on human thymus T cells.

The sequencing sample was made of thymocytes. The receptors here all came from a boy younger than two with a congenital heart defect.

Regarding this clone: Other nucleotide sequences from this sample produce the same CDR3. The V gene is TRBV5-4, the J gene TRBJ2-5, with D unclear. Germline CDR1 SGHNT, CDR2 YYREEE (reference sequence). There are 11 residues in the CDR3. V was trimmed by 5 bases and J by 3 bases, leaving 5 bases between them. The DNA for the CDR3 is TGTGCCAGCAGTTCTAAAGAGACCCAGTACTTC. Translated, it gives CASSSKETQYF.

The chain is built from TRBV5-6 and TRBJ1-1, with D possibly matching TRBD1 (5 bases). V lost 3 bases and J 6 bases, leaving 21 bases between the germline ends. The germline CDR1 and CDR2 sequences are SGHDT and YYEEEE. The CDR3 spans 16 residues. The CDR3: CASSSTRLTGDPEAFF. The CDR3 nucleotides read TGTGCCAGCAGCTCGACGCGTCTTACGGGGGATCCTGAAGCTTTCTTT.

The V call is TRBV27, the J call TRBJ2-2; 12 bases fit TRBD2. The CDR3 length is 15 residues. Trimming cost V 8 bases and J 0 bases; bases outside gene matches: 1. Germline V CDR1 and CDR2: MNHEY, SMNVEV (reference sequence). The DNA for the CDR3 is TGTGCCAGCCTAGCGGGAGGGCCGAACACCGGGGAGCTGTTTTTT. Protein sequence: CASLAGGPNTGELFF.

V and J are TRBV5-5 and TRBJ2-7, with no clear D. The CDR3 covers 12 residues. The V end was cut by 1 base, the J end by 4 bases, with 6 bases between. Germline V lookup: CDR1 SGHKS, CDR2 YYEKEE (reference sequence). For the CDR3, the DNA is TGTGCCAGCAGCTTGCTCGGTTACGAGCAGTACTTC. Amino acid sequence: CASSLLGYEQYF.

Only one count was recorded for this clone. CDR3 sequence reads: CASSRRGWGYGYTF. DNA for the CDR3: TGCGCCAGCAGCCGCAGGGGCTGGGGATATGGCTACACCTTC. The rearrangement links TRBV4-3 to TRBJ1-2; TRBD1 might be the D (6 bases). The CDR3 extends over 14 amino acids. Germline CDR1 is LGHNA and CDR2 is YSLEER. Trimming cost V 4 bases and J 5 bases, with 14 bases left between them.

The rearrangement joins TRBV7-2 to TRBJ2-7; perhaps TRBD2 as D (5 bases). Trimming removed 0 bases at V and 0 bases at J, with 9 bases between. CDR1 SGHTA and CDR2 FQGNSA come from the germline V gene. CDR3 length: 15 amino acids. CDR3 loop: CASSLASEISYEQYF. The CDR3 DNA reads TGTGCCAGCAGCTTAGCTAGCGAAATCTCCTACGAGCAGTACTTC.

This rearrangement joins TRBV5-6 to TRBJ2-3; 9 bases align to TRBD2. Trimming at V came to 4 bases and at J to 4 bases, leaving 10 bases not matched to a gene. Germline V gene data show CDR1 as SGHDT and CDR2 as YYEEEE. This CDR3 region has 16 residues. CDR3 sequence: CASSDLAGALSDTQYF. The CDR3 DNA reads as TGTGCCAGCAGCGATTTAGCGGGAGCTCTGTCAGATACGCAGTATTTT.

This sequence joins TRBV15 and TRBJ1-1, with 8 bases lining up with TRBD1. The germline V gene has CDR1 LNHNV and CDR2 YYDKDF (reference sequence). The length of the CDR3 is 16 residues. Trimming at V came to 1 base and at J to 2 bases, leaving 6 bases not matched to a gene. The CDR3 reads CATSRGDRSGNTEAFF. The CDR3 bases are TGTGCCACCAGCAGAGGGGACAGGTCCGGTAACACTGAAGCTTTCTTT.

The V gene is TRBV4-3, the J gene TRBJ2-3, with D tentatively TRBD1 (6 bases). CDR3 length: 17 residues. Germline V gene data show CDR1 as LGHNA and CDR2 as YSLEER. Trimming shortened V by 0 bases and J by 10 bases, and 23 bases separated the two germline ends. The CDR3 DNA follows: TGCGCCAGCAGCCAAGATACTGCAGCCAGCGCCGCAGGGGCGCAGTATTTT. Protein: CASSQDTAASAAGAQYF.

This clone was observed a single time. The same CDR3 can be traced to other DNA sequences in this sample. The chain employs TRBV20-1 and TRBJ2-1; D not resolved. The V and J ends lost 5 bases and 8 bases respectively, with 7 bases between them. Per the germline V gene, CDR1 is DFQATT and CDR2 is SNEGSKA (reference sequence). The CDR3 is made up of 10 amino acids. The CDR3 here is CSARLYEQFF. In DNA form, the CDR3 reads TGCAGTGCTCGTCTCTATGAGCAGTTCTTC.

The chain links TRBV27 to TRBJ2-1; no clear D gene. Germline V gene lookup returns CDR1 MNHEY and CDR2 SMNVEV (reference sequence). The CDR3 has 16 residues. Trimming took off 2 bases at V and 0 bases at J, with 11 bases between the two ends. This CDR3 reads CASSLNSLSSYNEQFF. CDR3 coding DNA: TGTGCCAGCAGTTTAAACAGCTTGAGCTCCTACAATGAGCAGTTCTTC.

This chain uses TRBV28 with TRBJ1-2; 7 nucleotides align to TRBD1. There are 18 residues in the CDR3. The J segment lost 0 bases and the V segment lost 2 bases, leaving 12 bases of the junction unmatched. CDR1 and CDR2 (germline): MDHEN, SYDVKM. In nucleotides, the CDR3 is TGTGCCAGCAGTTTACCTCGGGACAGATATCAGGCTAACTATGGCTACACCTTC. Amino acid sequence: CASSLPRDRYQANYGYTF.

This chain uses TRBV7-4 with TRBJ1-1; D might be TRBD1 (5 bases). V was clipped by 0 bases and J by 3 bases, with 8 bases between them. The V gene's germline CDR1 is SGHVT and CDR2 SQSDAQ. The CDR3 consists of 14 residues. CDR3 loop: CASSLALGDTEAFF. As DNA, the CDR3 is TGTGCCAGCAGCTTAGCGCTAGGGGACACTGAAGCTTTCTTT.

The rearrangement joins TRBV14 to TRBJ2-7; D is possibly TRBD2 (6 bases). Trimming shortened V by 0 bases and J by 3 bases, and 24 bases separated the two germline ends. CDR3 length: 19 residues. Germline CDR1 reads SGHDN; CDR2 reads FVKESK. CDR3 in DNA: TGTGCCAGCAGCCAAGATCGGAGAGGAGGGGCTGGGCGAATCTACGAGCAGTACTTC. This sequence encodes CASSQDRRGGAGRIYEQYF.

This chain joins TRBV28 and TRBJ2-4; 9 bases align to TRBD1. The CDR3 totals 19 residues. After removal of 2 bases from V and 0 bases from J, the junction contained 11 bases not matched to a gene. Germline V gene data show CDR1 as MDHEN and CDR2 as SYDVKM. CDR3 loop: CASSLGDRVGGIAKNIQYF. The CDR3 region has the DNA TGTGCCAGCAGTTTAGGGGACAGGGTGGGGGGCATAGCCAAAAACATTCAGTACTTC.